The 27 T cell receptor beta chains presented below share a single source sample, sequenced in a study of blood T cell repertoires in COVID-19. Generated by immunoSEQ multiplex PCR, the TCRdb table keeps only in-frame clones and is missing some. The data contain about 150,000 clones, around 82% of them singletons. The sequenced sample was peripheral blood. These receptors all come from a man of 80 years or more with COVID-19, enrolled during active disease.

J is TRBJ2-5 and V is TRBV6-6; TRBD2 matches at 11 bases. The J segment lost 9 bases and the V segment lost 2 bases, leaving 11 bases of the junction unmatched. The CDR3 extends over 16 amino acids. CDR1 MNHNY and CDR2 SVGAGI come from the germline V gene (reference sequence). CDR3 loop: CASSYGTSGVWVAQYF. The CDR3 region has the DNA TGTGCCAGCAGTTACGGGACTAGCGGTGTTTGGGTGGCCCAGTACTTC.

The V and J genes are TRBV6-5 and TRBJ2-7; 9 positions agree with TRBD1. Germline lookup yields CDR1 MNHEY and CDR2 SVGAGI. V lost 5 bases to trimming and J lost 4 bases; unmatched junction nucleotides: 9. The CDR3 consists of 15 residues. The CDR3 region has the DNA TGTGCCAGCAGTCAGGGAACAGGGGGCGTATACGAGCAGTACTTC. It encodes CASSQGTGGVYEQYF.

In its sample, this clone was seen a few times. This rearrangement joins TRBV4-2 to TRBJ1-2; D is possibly TRBD1 (5 bases). V lost 0 bases and J lost 6, with 11 bases in between. CDR1 and CDR2 from the germline V gene are LGHNA and YNFKEQ. The CDR3 is made up of 14 amino acids. CDR3 sequence (DNA): TGTGCCAGCAGCCAAGATCGAAAAGGGGATGGCTACACCTTC. Amino acids: CASSQDRKGDGYTF.

This clone occurred a few times. Additional DNA sequences in this sample encode the identical CDR3. The chain recombines TRBV6-5 with TRBJ1-4, with a weak D call TRBD1 (6 bases). CDR1 MNHEY and CDR2 SVGAGI come from the germline V gene. Trimming removed 6 bases from V and 7 bases from J, with 12 bases in between. The CDR3 has 13 amino acids. The CDR3 region has the DNA TGTGCCAGCAGCCTTACAGGGATTGAAAAACTGTTTTTT. Translating it yields CASSLTGIEKLFF.

The rearrangement joins TRBV5-6 to TRBJ2-7; no clear D. CDR3 length: 12 residues. Germline V gives CDR1 SGHDT, CDR2 YYEEEE. The germline V and J ends were trimmed by 4 bases and 7 bases, with 12 bases remaining between them. CDR3 sequence reads: CASSTPGWEQYF. The CDR3 coding sequence is TGTGCCAGCAGCACCCCCGGTTGGGAGCAGTACTTC.

The chain couples TRBV18 to TRBJ1-2, with 9 bases identical to TRBD1. The length of the CDR3 is 15 residues. V lost 3 bases to trimming and J lost 7 bases; unmatched junction nucleotides: 9. Germline V gene data show CDR1 as KGHSH and CDR2 as LQKENI. Here the CDR3 reads CASSPPGQGLAGYTF. The CDR3 DNA reads as TGTGCCAGCTCACCTCCGGGACAGGGCTTGGCTGGCTACACCTTC.

The rearrangement links TRBV18 to TRBJ1-5, with 7 positions matching TRBD1. Trimming removed 5 bases from V and 1 base from J; junction bases left unmatched: 2. The CDR3 contains 14 residues. CDR1 and CDR2 from the germline V gene are KGHSH and LQKENI. This CDR3 reads CASSARGSNQPQHF. Here the CDR3 DNA reads TGTGCCAGCTCAGCCAGGGGGAGCAATCAGCCCCAGCATTTT.

The chain couples TRBV3-1 (or the pseudogene TRBV3-2) to TRBJ2-5, with TRBD2 matching over 8 bases. Trimming removed 1 base from V and 0 bases from J; junction bases left unmatched: 7. CDR1 and CDR2 (germline): LGHDT, YNNKEL (reference sequence). CDR3 length: 17 amino acids. CDR3 bases: TGTGCCAGCAGCCAAGTAGTTAGCGGGGCATACCAAGAGACCCAGTACTTC. Its translation is CASSQVVSGAYQETQYF.

The chain is built from TRBV7-2 and TRBJ2-5, with 7 bases aligning to TRBD2. Germline CDR1 reads SGHTA; CDR2 reads FQGNSA. The CDR3 contains 13 residues. V shed 4 bases and J 12 bases; nucleotides not matched to a gene: 11. CDR3 amino acids: CASSSYGRGSKYF. In DNA form, the CDR3 reads TGTGCCAGCAGCTCCTACGGGCGGGGGTCGAAGTACTTC.

This sequence joins TRBV11-1 and TRBJ2-2; 8 bases are a match to TRBD1. The CDR3 runs to 15 residues. Germline CDR1 and CDR2: SGHAT and FQDESV (reference sequence). V was pared by 5 bases and J by 4 bases, with 6 bases of the junction left unmatched. The CDR3, as DNA: TGTGCCAGCAGCCTGCGGACAGGGTTCACCGGGGAGCTGTTTTTT. Protein product: CASSLRTGFTGELFF.

This clone was observed once. The chain combines TRBV5-1 with TRBJ2-3; D gene unclear. Trimming took off 0 bases at V and 3 bases at J, with 8 bases between the two ends. CDR3 length: 14 residues. Per germline, CDR1 SGHRS and CDR2 YFSETQ. The CDR3 coding sequence is TGCGCCAGCAGCTTGGGCTGGCCTACAGATACGCAGTATTTT. Encoded protein: CASSLGWPTDTQYF.

This chain uses TRBV5-4 with TRBJ2-1; 8 bases fit TRBD2. Germline CDR1 SGHNT, CDR2 YYREEE (reference sequence). CDR3 size: 17 residues. V was pared by 4 bases and J by 9 bases, with 18 bases of the junction left unmatched. CDR3 bases: TGTGCCAGCAGCCTCACCTCTCTGGCGGGGGGTTTGCGTGAGCAGTTCTTC. Its translation: CASSLTSLAGGLREQFF.

A single count supports this clone. This chain joins TRBV6-2 or TRBV6-3 and TRBJ2-7; D may be TRBD1 (6 bases). Germline assignment: CDR1 MNHEY and CDR2 SVGEGT. The CDR3 is made up of 14 amino acids. V lost 2 bases, J lost 0 bases, and 8 bases lay in between. CDR3 in amino acids: CASSYDRLSYEQYF. Written as DNA, the CDR3 is TGTGCCAGCAGTTACGACAGGCTCTCCTACGAGCAGTACTTC.

The CDR3 reads CASSKPGGAGNTIYF. CDR3 bases: TGTGCCAGTAGTAAGCCAGGGGGAGCTGGAAACACCATATATTTT. The chain has TRBV19 and TRBJ1-3, with 7 bases aligning to TRBD1. The V gene's germline CDR1 is LNHDA and CDR2 SQIVND (reference sequence). The CDR3 has 15 amino acids. The ends lost 4 bases at V and 2 bases at J; junction bases unmatched: 5.

This rearrangement joins TRBV7-8 to TRBJ2-1; 7 bases map to TRBD2. The CDR3 contains 13 residues. CDR1 and CDR2 from the germline V gene are SGHVS and FQNEAQ. The V gene end was trimmed by 5 bases and the J gene end by 6 bases; junction bases not matched to a gene: 4. The CDR3 spells CASSRTRPNEQFF. The CDR3 DNA reads as TGTGCCAGCAGCCGGACTAGACCCAATGAGCAGTTCTTC. Looking up the rest from reference TRBV7-8 and TRBJ2-1 gives the full variable domain: GAGVSQSPRYKVAKRGQDVALRCDPISGHVSLFWYQQALGQGPEFLTYFQNEAQLDKSGLPSDRFFAERPEGSVSTLKIQRTQQEDSAVYLCASSRTRPNEQFFGPGTRLTVL.

Regarding this clone: A junction boundary mismatches the germline segment, possibly from a read error. The genes are TRBV5-4 and TRBJ2-2; D is possibly TRBD2 (6 bases). CDR1 SGHNT and CDR2 YYREEE come from the germline V gene (reference sequence). The CDR3 sequence is 15 residues long. For the CDR3, the DNA is TGTGCCAGCAGCTTGGATGGGGGGAACCCCGGGGAGCTGTTTTTT. Translating gives CASSLDGGNPGELFF.

This sequence joins TRBV2 and TRBJ1-6, with 7 bases that match TRBD1. The V gene's germline CDR1 is SNHLY and CDR2 FYNNEI. V lost 6 bases to trimming and J lost 18 bases; unmatched junction nucleotides: 8. CDR3 length: 11 amino acids. In DNA, the CDR3 is TGTGCCAGCAGCCCCGGGACAGCTCACCACTTT. Protein product: CASSPGTAHHF.

The rearrangement links TRBV7-2 to TRBJ2-7, with TRBD1 matching 8 bases. Germline V gene lookup returns CDR1 SGHTA and CDR2 FQGNSA. The junction had 11 bases not matched to a gene; V was cut back by 5 bases and J by 2 bases. The CDR3 contains 16 residues. The CDR3 protein is CASSPAARGQAYEQYF. CDR3 in DNA: TGTGCCAGCAGCCCCGCTGCCAGGGGACAGGCCTACGAGCAGTACTTC.

The rearrangement uses TRBV6-5 and TRBJ1-6; 10 bases align to TRBD1. Germline assignment: CDR1 MNHEY and CDR2 SVGAGI. The V segment lost 0 bases and the J segment 14 bases; nucleotides outside the gene matches: 10. This CDR3 spans 16 amino acids. CDR3 in amino acids: CASSYSGTGVGSSLHF. The CDR3 DNA is TGTGCCAGCAGTTACTCCGGGACAGGGGTGGGTTCGTCCCTCCACTTT.

This chain uses TRBV18 with TRBJ2-7, with D perhaps matching TRBD1 (5 bases). CDR1 and CDR2 (germline): KGHSH, LQKENI. The CDR3 has 14 residues. Trimming took off 2 bases at V and 7 bases at J, with 15 bases between the two ends. The CDR3: CASSPSGALDEQYF. The CDR3 nucleotides read TGTGCCAGCTCACCAAGTGGGGCGCTGGATGAGCAGTACTTC.

This clone appeared once. The rearrangement uses TRBV27 and TRBJ2-2; unclear D gene. The length of the CDR3 is 14 residues. Germline values: CDR1 MNHEY, CDR2 SMNVEV (reference sequence). Trimming left V 2 bases short and J 1 base short, with 5 bases between. The CDR3 DNA sequence: TGTGCCAGCAGTTTAGGGCAGAACACCGGGGAGCTGTTTTTT. Protein sequence: CASSLGQNTGELFF.

This sequence joins TRBV18 and TRBJ1-1; no firm D call. The CDR3 has 14 amino acids. Germline CDR1 KGHSH, CDR2 LQKENI. Trimming removed 3 bases at V and 5 bases at J, with 13 bases between. CDR3 protein: CASSPTLGRTEAFF. CDR3 DNA sequence: TGTGCCAGCTCACCCACACTTGGGAGGACTGAAGCTTTCTTT.

This clone was recorded only once. The chain recombines TRBV5-1 with TRBJ2-5, with a tentative D call TRBD1 (5 bases). The CDR3 has 13 amino acids. Trimming pared 3 bases from V and 6 bases from J, leaving 12 bases between. The V gene's germline CDR1 is SGHRS and CDR2 YFSETQ. CDR3 sequence: CASSSWQGKTQYF. CDR3 coding DNA: TGCGCCAGCAGCTCCTGGCAGGGTAAGACCCAGTACTTC.

On this clone itself: Other DNA sequences in the sample encode the same CDR3. This sequence joins TRBV19 and TRBJ1-5; D unclear. Trimming shortened V by 3 bases and J by 3 bases, and 9 bases separated the two germline ends. The CDR3 totals 14 residues. Germline V CDR1 and CDR2: LNHDA, SQIVND (reference sequence). The CDR3 spells CASSIGGNNQPQHF. Written as DNA, the CDR3 is TGTGCCAGTAGTATTGGAGGGAACAATCAGCCCCAGCATTTT.

The genes are TRBV6-5 and TRBJ1-3, with D perhaps matching TRBD1 (6 bases). The germline gives CDR1 MNHEY, CDR2 SVGAGI. This CDR3 region has 14 residues. Trimming shortened V by 6 bases and J by 9 bases, and 18 bases separated the two germline ends. CDR3 in amino acids: CASRAGVPGGTIYF. The CDR3 DNA sequence: TGTGCCAGCAGAGCAGGGGTTCCCGGCGGCACCATATATTTT.

The rearrangement links TRBV2 to TRBJ2-2; TRBD1 matches at 9 bases. This CDR3 has 17 residues. The J segment lost 5 bases and the V segment lost 9 bases, leaving 16 bases of the junction unmatched. The V gene's germline CDR1 is SNHLY and CDR2 FYNNEI. CDR3 coding DNA: TGTGCCAGGGAAGTAAGCTACAGGGGGCTCAGAACCGGGGAGCTGTTTTTT. It yields the protein CAREVSYRGLRTGELFF.

The V call is TRBV27, the J call TRBJ1-1; weak D call: TRBD1 (6 bases). V lost 4 bases and J lost 5, with 20 bases in between. CDR1 is MNHEY and CDR2 is SMNVEV in the germline V gene (reference sequence). The CDR3 runs 16 residues. CDR3 in DNA: TGTGCCAGCAGTTCGCTGAAATCCACAGGGTTAACTGAAGCTTTCTTT. This gives the protein CASSSLKSTGLTEAFF.